The 21 T cell receptor beta chains below were found in one sample sequenced in a study of blood T cell repertoires in COVID-19 (dated by TCRdb to the early 2020s). Library method: the immunoSEQ multiplex PCR assay. The source is immuneACCESS, and TCRdb retained only in-frame sequences with V and J called. Part of the clones is not carried over; for the studies checked, unresolved V genes explain less than half of this, and the remainder is unexplained. The sample table lists some 490,000 clones, 88% of them with a count of one. 7% to 10% of the sample comes from the top ten. The sequenced sample consisted of PBMCs or T cells enriched from blood (not recorded which). Every receptor here comes from a woman aged 60-70 years who had recovered from COVID-19.

This clone has a handful of counts. The J gene is TRBJ2-7, the V gene TRBV3-1 (or the pseudogene TRBV3-2); tentatively, D is TRBD1 (5 bases). V was clipped by 4 bases and J by 4 bases, with 8 bases between them. This CDR3 has 12 residues. CDR1 and CDR2 from the germline V gene are LGHDT and YNNKEL (reference sequence). CDR3 protein: CASSLDSYEQYF. CDR3 coding DNA: TGTGCCAGCAGCCTCGACAGTTACGAGCAGTACTTC.

This chain joins TRBV30 and TRBJ1-1; D gene uncertain. V was shortened by 3 bases and J by 4 bases, with 15 bases between the two germline ends. Germline CDR1 and CDR2: GTSNPN and SVGIG (reference sequence). CDR3 size: 14 residues. The CDR3 DNA is TGTGCCTGGAGCCCAGACGGGGTGGGCACTGAAGCTTTCTTT. It specifies CAWSPDGVGTEAFF.

The V and J genes are TRBV12-5 and TRBJ1-5; D not resolved. Trimming left V 6 bases short and J 4 bases short, with 10 bases between. The CDR3 is made up of 13 amino acids. CDR1 is LGHNT, CDR2 FRNRAP, per germline. CDR3 amino acids: CASGLGPNQPQHF. The CDR3 DNA reads as TGTGCTAGTGGACTGGGCCCAAATCAGCCCCAGCATTTT.

V usage is TRBV20-1 and J usage is TRBJ2-1; 11 bases agree with TRBD2. The CDR3 consists of 14 residues. The germline V gene has CDR1 DFQATT and CDR2 SNEGSKA (reference sequence). V lost 3 bases, J lost 15 bases, and 13 bases stayed unmatched. The CDR3 region has the DNA TGCAGTGCTAGTCCTAGCGGGGGGCCTAGGGCCGGGTTCTTC. This gives the protein CSASPSGGPRAGFF.

The chain recombines TRBV15 with TRBJ1-1; the D is unclear. Trimming removed 0 bases from V and 1 base from J, with 9 bases in between. This CDR3 region has 15 residues. Per germline, CDR1 LNHNV and CDR2 YYDKDF (reference sequence). CDR3 region: CATSREAFSNTEAFF. CDR3 DNA: TGTGCCACCAGCAGAGAAGCATTTTCGAACACTGAAGCTTTCTTT.

This clone was seen only a few times. The V call is TRBV10-3, the J call TRBJ2-7, with 7 bases lining up with TRBD1. Germline V gives CDR1 ENHRY, CDR2 SYGVKD. The V segment lost 5 bases and the J segment 5 bases; nucleotides outside the gene matches: 6. This CDR3 has 13 amino acids. The CDR3 loop reads CAISSQGNHEQYV. CDR3 DNA: TGTGCCATCAGTTCACAGGGGAACCACGAGCAGTACGTC.

This sequence joins TRBV27 and TRBJ1-6; unclear D gene. CDR1 is MNHEY, CDR2 SMNVEV, per germline (reference sequence). V lost 4 bases and J 9 bases, leaving 7 bases between the germline ends. The CDR3 runs 12 residues. The CDR3 region is CASSSLRSPLHF. CDR3 nucleotide sequence: TGTGCCAGCAGTTCCCTTCGTTCACCCCTCCACTTT.

The rearrangement links TRBV18 to TRBJ2-1; TRBD1 is a possible D gene (5 bases). V shed 3 bases and J shed 2 bases, with 11 bases lying between them. The CDR3 loop spans 15 amino acids. Germline V gene data show CDR1 as KGHSH and CDR2 as LQKENI. The CDR3 protein is CASSPMTATYNEQFF. DNA for the CDR3: TGTGCCAGCTCACCGATGACAGCCACCTACAATGAGCAGTTCTTC.

The rearrangement uses TRBV7-8 and TRBJ1-1; perhaps TRBD1 as D (5 bases). Germline loops: CDR1 SGHVS, CDR2 FQNEAQ. This CDR3 spans 14 amino acids. V lost 2 bases and J 3 bases, leaving 10 bases between the germline ends. The CDR3 spells CASSLWGSDTEAFF. DNA of the CDR3: TGTGCCAGCAGCTTATGGGGCTCCGACACTGAAGCTTTCTTT. The variable domain in full, with the rest retrieved from reference TRBV7-8 and TRBJ1-1, is GAGVSQSPRYKVAKRGQDVALRCDPISGHVSLFWYQQALGQGPEFLTYFQNEAQLDKSGLPSDRFFAERPEGSVSTLKIQRTQQEDSAVYLCASSLWGSDTEAFFGQGTRLTVV.

V and J are TRBV27 and TRBJ2-7; a possible D gene is TRBD2 (7 bases). The germline V and J ends were trimmed by 1 base and 5 bases, with 12 bases remaining between them. The CDR3 spans 14 residues. Per the germline V gene, CDR1 is MNHEY and CDR2 is SMNVEV (reference sequence). CDR3 coding DNA: TGTGCCAGCAGTTTATATCGGGGGGCAAACGAGCAGTACGTC. Its protein product is CASSLYRGANEQYV.

V gene TRBV2 combines with J gene TRBJ2-7; 7 bases map to TRBD1. The V segment lost 5 bases and the J segment 0 bases; nucleotides outside the gene matches: 4. The germline gives CDR1 SNHLY, CDR2 FYNNEI. This CDR3 has 14 amino acids. The CDR3 is CASSSQGTSYEQYV. CDR3 DNA: TGTGCCAGCAGTTCACAGGGGACCTCCTACGAGCAGTACGTC.

This chain connects TRBV6-1 to TRBJ2-3; 10 nucleotides agree with TRBD2. Germline V CDR1 and CDR2: MNHNS, SASEGT. Trimming at V came to 0 bases and at J to 5 bases, leaving 5 bases not matched to a gene. This CDR3 region has 16 residues. The chain's CDR3 is CASSEALAGVGDTQYF. The CDR3 bases are TGTGCCAGCAGTGAAGCGCTAGCGGGGGTCGGAGATACGCAGTATTTT.

The chain combines TRBV9 with TRBJ2-1, with D possibly being TRBD1 (6 bases). Germline loops: CDR1 SGDLS, CDR2 YYNGEE. The CDR3 has 15 residues. V shed 3 bases and J shed 7 bases, with 17 bases lying between them. CDR3 protein: CASSARQALGNEQFF. CDR3 DNA sequence: TGTGCCAGCAGCGCCCGACAGGCCCTAGGGAATGAGCAGTTCTTC.

The V and J genes are TRBV20-1 and TRBJ1-5, with D uncertain. Deletions cut 6 bases from V and 1 base from J, with 7 bases between. Per the germline V gene, CDR1 is DFQATT and CDR2 is SNEGSKA (reference sequence). CDR3 length: 12 amino acids. CDR3 residues: CSASPSNQPQHF. DNA for the CDR3: TGCAGTGCAAGTCCAAGCAATCAGCCCCAGCATTTT.

The rearrangement links TRBV2 to TRBJ1-3; 9 bases map to TRBD1. This CDR3 is 16 amino acids long. With 5 bases clipped from V and 9 bases from J, the junction kept 14 bases outside the gene matches. Germline V gene lookup returns CDR1 SNHLY and CDR2 FYNNEI. CDR3 sequence: CASSPQLQGASGTIYF. The CDR3 DNA reads TGTGCCAGCAGTCCCCAATTACAGGGGGCAAGTGGCACCATATATTTT. The full variable domain, its missing parts supplied by reference TRBV2 and TRBJ1-3, is EPEVTQTPSHQVTQMGQEVILRCVPISNHLYFYWYRQILGQKVEFLVSFYNNEISEKSEIFDDQFSVERPDGSNFTLKIRSTKLEDSAMYFCASSPQLQGASGTIYFGEGSWLTVV.

The chain is built from TRBV30 and TRBJ2-1, with 10 bases fitting TRBD2. Per the germline V gene, CDR1 is GTSNPN and CDR2 is SVGIG (reference sequence). This CDR3 is built from 16 residues. With V trimmed by 1 base and J by 2 bases, 5 bases remained unmatched. CDR3 region: CAWSGEGLAAYNEQFF. In DNA, the CDR3 is TGTGCCTGGAGTGGGGAAGGACTAGCGGCCTACAATGAGCAGTTCTTC.

The V and J genes are TRBV19 and TRBJ2-7; 8 nucleotides align to TRBD1. CDR1 and CDR2 from the germline V gene are LNHDA and SQIVND (reference sequence). The CDR3 is 14 residues long. V lost 5 bases to trimming and J lost 2 bases; unmatched junction nucleotides: 5. The CDR3: CASSAGTGPYEQYF. Here the CDR3 DNA reads TGTGCCAGTAGTGCCGGGACAGGCCCCTACGAGCAGTACTTC.

This clone was detected only a few times. V usage is TRBV6-4 and J usage is TRBJ2-1, with TRBD1 as a possible D gene (5 bases). Germline V gene data show CDR1 as MRHNA and CDR2 as SNTAGT. Trimming shortened V by 6 bases and J by 4 bases, and 16 bases separated the two germline ends. CDR3 length: 15 residues. The CDR3 is CASSTDSASYNEQFF. CDR3 nucleotides: TGTGCCAGCAGCACCGACAGCGCTTCATACAATGAGCAGTTCTTC.

The chain joins TRBV6-5 to TRBJ2-3; 14 bases line up with TRBD2. V was clipped by 11 bases and J by 8 bases; unmatched bases: 9. Germline V gives CDR1 MNHEY, CDR2 SVGAGI. The CDR3 is made up of 14 amino acids. The chain's CDR3 is CAARLAGGLGTQYF. The CDR3 nucleotides are TGTGCCGCCCGACTAGCGGGGGGGCTCGGTACGCAGTATTTT.

Of note for this clone: In the same sample, other DNA sequences code for this CDR3. V usage is TRBV5-1 and J usage is TRBJ1-1; TRBD1 is a possible D gene (6 bases). Germline V lookup: CDR1 SGHRS, CDR2 YFSETQ. The CDR3 runs 13 residues. Trimming took off 4 bases at V and 3 bases at J, with 10 bases between the two ends. CDR3 nucleotides: TGCGCCAGCAGCCCACAGGGTGACACTGAAGCTTTCTTT. This codes for CASSPQGDTEAFF.

This chain joins TRBV6-5 and TRBJ2-5; D is perhaps TRBD1 (5 bases). Germline V gene sequence: CDR1 MNHEY, CDR2 SVGAGI. The CDR3 length is 13 residues. Trimming took off 6 bases at V and 2 bases at J, with 10 bases between the two ends. The CDR3 DNA is TGTGCCAGCAGAGCAGGGCCTCAAGAGACCCAGTACTTC. Translation: CASRAGPQETQYF.